These T cell receptor beta chains were read from a single sample in a study of cytomegalovirus exposure and HLA in healthy donors. Produced via immunoSEQ multiplex PCR; TCRdb's table is partial and in-frame only. Of approximately 210,000 clones in the sample, around 90% were seen once. The sequencing sample was made of PBMCs. These receptors came from a woman under 30 in good health and CMV-seronegative. The CDR3 runs from the conserved cysteine through the conserved F or W. A D gene is named only where the DNA matches it firmly. Rows may omit the clone size; those that give it use once, few, many or a size class.

>TRBJ1-4|-|TRBV6-5|-
TGTGCCAGCAGTTCCTACGCGGGGATTAATGAAAAACTGTTTTTT
CASSSYAGINEKLFF
>TRBJ1-2|TRBD1|TRBV6-5|few
TGTGCCAGCAGGGTGGGACAGGGTGGAGGCTACACCTTC
CASRVGQGGGYTF
>TRBJ1-1|-|TRBV5-1|once
TGCGCCAGCAGCTTGACCCCTAATATGAACACTGAAGCTTTCTTT
CASSLTPNMNTEAFF
>TRBJ2-2|-|TRBV6-5|-
TGTGCCAGCAGTTACTCTCCGGGTCACGGGACCGGGGAGCTGTTTTTT
CASSYSPGHGTGELFF
>TRBJ2-1|-|TRBV2|-
TGTGCCACCCGGGACAACTCCTACAATGAGCAGTTCTTC
CATRDNSYNEQFF
>TRBJ2-3|-|TRBV7-9|-
TGTGCCAGCAGCCTCCAGAACACAGATACGCAGTATTTT
CASSLQNTDTQYF
>TRBJ2-7|-|TRBV5-5|once
TGTGCCAGCAGCCCGTATTTGGGGGGGCAATACGAGCAGTACTTC
CASSPYLGGQYEQYF
>TRBJ2-1|-|TRBV6-5|-
TGTGCCAGCAGTCCTGGACAGTTATACAATGAGCAGTTCTTC
CASSPGQLYNEQFF
>TRBJ1-1|-|TRBV15|once
TGTGCCACCAGCAGACAGATATTGAACACTGAAGCTTTCTTT
CATSRQILNTEAFF
>TRBJ1-1|TRBD1|TRBV6-5|-
TGTGCCAGCAGTTACTCGTACACAGGGGGCGCTGATGCTTTCTTT
CASSYSYTGGADAFF
>TRBJ2-6|-|TRBV5-1|-
TGCGCCAGCAGCTTCTCAGGGGAGCCCTACCTCTCTGGGGCCAACGTCCTGACTTTC
CASSFSGEPYLSGANVLTF
>TRBJ2-5|-|TRBV5-6|-
TGTGCCAGCAGCTCCAACAGGGACCAAGAGACCCAGTACTTC
CASSSNRDQETQYF
>TRBJ2-5|TRBD1|TRBV27|-
TGTGCCAGCAGCCGGGACAGGGGATGGGAGACCCAGTACTTC
CASSRDRGWETQYF
>TRBJ2-1|TRBD2|TRBV4-1|-
TGCGCCAGCAGCCAAGACGGACTAGCGGGCCACAATGAGCAGTTCTTC
CASSQDGLAGHNEQFF
>TRBJ2-1|-|TRBV5-1|-
TGCGCCAGCAGCTTCAAAGAGTCCCGGGAGCAGTTCTTC
CASSFKESREQFF
>TRBJ2-3|-|TRBV5-1|-
TGCGCCAGCAGCTTGCCCCGGGACATTCGCACAGATACGCAGTATTTT
CASSLPRDIRTDTQYF
>TRBJ1-2|TRBD1|TRBV6-5|few
TGTGCCAGCGGCCCCACAGGGGCTAGCTACACCTTC
CASGPTGASYTF
>TRBJ2-1|TRBD1|TRBV27|-
TGTGCCAGCAGTCTAATGGGGACAGGGAGCGGTGAGCAGTTCTTC
CASSLMGTGSGEQFF
>TRBJ2-1|TRBD2|TRBV5-1|-
TGCGCCAGCACCACGGGACTAGCGGGAGTAAATGAGCAGTTCTTC
CASTTGLAGVNEQFF
>TRBJ1-3|-|TRBV6-5|-
TGTGCCAGCAGGCGGGACTTCTCTGGAAACACCATATATTTT
CASRRDFSGNTIYF
>TRBJ1-4|-|TRBV25-1|-
TGTGCCAGCAGTGAAAGAGGGTTTAATGAAAAACTGTTTTTT
CASSERGFNEKLFF
>TRBJ2-5|TRBD1|TRBV15|-
TGTGCCACCAGCAGTAGGACAGGCTGGCGGACCCAGTACTTC
CATSSRTGWRTQYF
>TRBJ2-5|TRBD2|TRBV28|-
TGTGCCAGCAGTTTAGGGACTAACCAAGAGACCCAGTACTTC
CASSLGTNQETQYF
>TRBJ1-1|-|TRBV6-5|once
TGTGCCAGCAGTTCTCCTATCAACACTGAAGCTTTCTTT
CASSSPINTEAFF
>TRBJ1-4|TRBD1|TRBV30|-
TGTGCCTGGAGTACGAACAGGGGAAGTCCCCAAAAACTGTTTTTT
CAWSTNRGSPQKLFF
>TRBJ2-3|TRBD2|TRBV28|-
TGTGCCAGCAGTTTCCCGACTAGCGGGAGGGCCACAGATACGCAGTATTTT
CASSFPTSGRATDTQYF
>TRBJ1-3|-|TRBV27|-
TGTGCCAGCAGTTTAACAGGGAGCTCTGGAAACACCATATATTTT
CASSLTGSSGNTIYF
>TRBJ2-7|-|TRBV7-9|few
TGTGCCAGCGGCCTGCAATCCTACGAGCAGTACTTC
CASGLQSYEQYF
>TRBJ1-2|TRBD1|TRBV5-1|-
TGCGCCAGCAGCGCGGACAGGGGGAATGGCTACACCTTC
CASSADRGNGYTF
>TRBJ2-3|TRBD2|TRBV29-1|-
TGCAGCGTTCCCCCAACTAGCGGAAACACAGATACGCAGTATTTT
CSVPPTSGNTDTQYF
>TRBJ2-7|-|TRBV12-2|-
TGTGCAAGTCGCTGTAGGGTGGACAGGCCAGGCTACGAGCAGTACTTC
CASRCRVDRPGYEQYF
>TRBJ1-1|-|TRBV7-9|-
TGTGCCAGCAGTCGGGAGGGCTACACTGAAGCTTTCTTT
CASSREGYTEAFF
>TRBJ1-1|-|TRBV2|-
TGTGCCAGCAGTCGAGCCGACATGAACTTT
CASSRADMNF
>TRBJ1-2|-|TRBV6-1|few
TGTGCCAGCAGTGGGCGGAGCATGAATGGCTACACCTTC
CASSGRSMNGYTF
>TRBJ2-1|-|TRBV28|-
TGTGCCAGCAGTTTAGCACGCGCTAGTCGATTGCCGTTCTTC
CASSLARASRLPFF
>TRBJ2-2|TRBD1|TRBV4-1|-
TGCGCCAGCAGCCAGGGCAGGGGGCCCACCGGGGAGCTGTTTTTT
CASSQGRGPTGELFF
>TRBJ2-4|TRBD2|TRBV30|-
TGTGCCTGGAGCCTAGCGGGATCTATAGCCAAAAACATTCAGTACTTC
CAWSLAGSIAKNIQYF
>TRBJ1-2|-|TRBV28|-
TGTGCCAGCAGTTCCCACTCCCTTCAGGACAGCAACTATGGCTACACCTTC
CASSSHSLQDSNYGYTF
>TRBJ1-1|TRBD1|TRBV4-2|few
TGTGCCAGCAGCAAAGGACAGGGCACTGAAGCTTTCTTT
CASSKGQGTEAFF
>TRBJ2-2|TRBD2|TRBV28|-
TGTGCCAGCAGAGAGAGTAGCGGGACCACCGGGGAGCTGTTTTTT
CASRESSGTTGELFF
>TRBJ2-7|-|TRBV4-1|-
TGCGCCAGCAGCCTCCTCCTAGCGAACACCGCCGGGCAGTACTTC
CASSLLLANTAGQYF
>TRBJ2-7|-|TRBV18|few
TGTGCCAGCTCACCAAGGGCCGACAGACGGTCCGAGCAGTACTTC
CASSPRADRRSEQYF
>TRBJ2-1|TRBD1|TRBV6-1|-
TGTGCCAGCAGTGTAATAATGGGAACAGGGGGTTTGCATGAGCAGTTCTTC
CASSVIMGTGGLHEQFF
>TRBJ2-1|TRBD1|TRBV30|-
TGTGCCTGGAGCCGGGACAGGTATGAGCAGTTCTTC
CAWSRDRYEQFF
>TRBJ2-7|TRBD2|TRBV5-4|-
TGTGCCAGCAGTTGGACTAGCGGGAACTCCTACGAGCAGTACTTC
CASSWTSGNSYEQYF
>TRBJ2-7|-|TRBV29-1|once
TGCAGCGTTATAGCGCGGGAACGGCTAGCTCTAACCTACGAGCAGTACTTC
CSVIARERLALTYEQYF
>TRBJ2-4|-|TRBV28|-
TGTGCCAGCAGTTTAAAAAAGGGGAAGTACTTC
CASSLKKGKYF
>TRBJ2-5|-|TRBV9|-
TGTGCCAGCAGCGACGGGGTCGGGGAGACCCAGTACTTC
CASSDGVGETQYF
>TRBJ2-7|-|TRBV28|-
TGTGCCAGCAGCCCGAGGGTTTCCTACGAGCAGTACTTC
CASSPRVSYEQYF
>TRBJ2-2|-|TRBV6-1|-
TGTGCCAGCAGTCCTACTAGGACCGGGGAGCTGTTTTTT
CASSPTRTGELFF
>TRBJ2-4|-|TRBV10-2|few
TGCGCCAGCAGTGCAGGGTACCCGGGGGACATTCAGTACTTC
CASSAGYPGDIQYF